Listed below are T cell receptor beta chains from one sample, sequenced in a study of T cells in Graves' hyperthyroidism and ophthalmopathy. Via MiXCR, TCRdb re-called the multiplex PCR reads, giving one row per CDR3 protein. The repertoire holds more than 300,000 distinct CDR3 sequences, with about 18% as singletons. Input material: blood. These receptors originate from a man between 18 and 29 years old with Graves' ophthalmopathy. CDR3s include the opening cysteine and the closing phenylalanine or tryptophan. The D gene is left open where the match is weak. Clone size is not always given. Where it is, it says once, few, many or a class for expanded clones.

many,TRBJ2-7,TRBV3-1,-,CASSPFRVGEQYF,TGTGCCAGCAGCCCATTCCGGGTTGGCGAGCAGTACTTC
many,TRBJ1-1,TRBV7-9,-,CASSPRHLNTEAFF,TGTGCCAGCAGTCCTCGTCATTTGAACACTGAAGCTTTCTTT
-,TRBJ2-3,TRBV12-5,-,CASGYSGTSTDTQYF,TGTGCTAGTGGTTACTCCGGGACTAGCACAGATACGCAGTATTTT
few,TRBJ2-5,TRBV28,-,CASSLEQTQYF,TGTGCCAGCAGTTTAGAACAGACCCAGTACTTC
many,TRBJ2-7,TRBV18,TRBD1,CASSPGTGVYEQYF,TGTGCCAGCTCACCCGGGACAGGGGTCTACGAGCAGTACTTC
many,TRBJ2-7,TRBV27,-,CASTTSPRMDYEQYF,TGTGCCAGCACCACCTCCCCCCGGATGGACTACGAGCAGTACTTC
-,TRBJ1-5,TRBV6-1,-,CATLVAGSNQPQHF,TGTGCCACCCTTGTGGCGGGAAGCAATCAGCCCCAGCATTTT
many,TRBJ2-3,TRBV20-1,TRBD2,CSARDKRGGARDTQYF,TGCAGTGCTAGGGACAAGCGCGGGGGGGCCAGAGATACGCAGTATTTT
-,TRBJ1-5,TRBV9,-,CASSAGPGGSGQPQHF,TGTGCCAGCAGCGCAGGTCCCGGAGGGTCCGGACAGCCCCAGCATTTT
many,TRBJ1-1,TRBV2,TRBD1,CASNRQGNTEAFF,TGTGCCAGCAATCGACAGGGGAACACTGAAGCTTTCTTT
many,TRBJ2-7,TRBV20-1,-,CSAREVVGGYEQYF,TGCAGTGCTAGGGAGGTAGTCGGGGGCTACGAGCAGTACTTC
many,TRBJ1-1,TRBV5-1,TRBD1,CASSLASGQFIEAFF,TGCGCCAGCAGCTTGGCCTCGGGACAGTTTATTGAAGCTTTCTTT
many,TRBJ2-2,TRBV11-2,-,CASSRFGRNTGELFF,TGTGCCAGCAGCAGGTTTGGAAGGAACACCGGGGAGCTGTTTTTT
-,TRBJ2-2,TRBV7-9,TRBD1,CASSAGTGNPGELFF,TGTGCCAGCAGCGCCGGGACAGGGAACCCCGGGGAGCTGTTTTTT
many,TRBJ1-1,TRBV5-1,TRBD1,CASRPGGASTEAFF,TGCGCCAGCAGGCCAGGGGGCGCGAGCACTGAAGCTTTCTTT
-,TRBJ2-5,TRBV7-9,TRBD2,CASRLAGSETQYF,TGTGCCAGCAGGCTAGCGGGGAGCGAGACCCAGTACTTC
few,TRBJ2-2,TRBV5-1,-,CASILEPTGELFF,TGCGCCAGCATCCTTGAACCGACCGGGGAGCTGTTTTTT
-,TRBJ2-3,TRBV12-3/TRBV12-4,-,CASSFAGTPAYTQYF,TGTGCCAGCAGTTTTGCCGGGACGCCCGCTTATACGCAGTATTTT
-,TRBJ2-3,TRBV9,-,CASSASGATDTQYF,TGTGCCAGCAGCGCCTCCGGGGCAACAGATACGCAGTATTTT
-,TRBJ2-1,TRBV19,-,CATKTLDGTYNEQFF,TGTGCCACCAAAACCCTGGATGGCACCTACAATGAGCAGTTCTTC
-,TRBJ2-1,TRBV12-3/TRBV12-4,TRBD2,CASTITPGSYLAGGSYNEQLF,TGTGCCAGCACCATCACCCCCGGGTCCTATTTAGCGGGGGGTTCCTACAATGAGCAGCTCTTC
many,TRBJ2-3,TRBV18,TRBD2,CASSPPQRGNTDTQYF,TGTGCCAGCTCACCACCTCAGCGGGGGAACACAGATACGCAGTATTTT
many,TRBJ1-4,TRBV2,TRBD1,CASSLDRGNEKLFF,TGTGCCAGCAGTCTCGACAGGGGGAATGAAAAACTGTTTTTT
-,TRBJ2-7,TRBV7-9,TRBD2,CASSRDSSGGAPSYEQYF,TGTGCCAGCAGTCGGGACTCTAGCGGGGGGGCCCCCTCCTACGAGCAGTACTTC
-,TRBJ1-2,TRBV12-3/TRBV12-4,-,CASSNWVFNYGYTF,TGTGCCAGCAGTAACTGGGTGTTTAACTATGGCTACACCTTC
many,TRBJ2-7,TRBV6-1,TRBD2,CASSELGGEGNEQYF,TGTGCCAGCAGTGAACTGGGAGGGGAAGGGAACGAGCAGTACTTC
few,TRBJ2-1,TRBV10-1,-,CASSSAGTYNEQFF,TGCGCCAGCAGTTCGGCGGGGACCTACAATGAGCAGTTCTTC
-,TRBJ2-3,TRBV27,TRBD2,CASSSQRLAGGTDTQYF,TGTGCCAGCAGTTCACAAAGACTAGCGGGAGGTACAGATACGCAGTATTTT
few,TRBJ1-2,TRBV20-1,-,CSAPGGWMPYGYTF,TGCAGTGCCCCGGGCGGGTGGATGCCTTATGGCTACACCTTC
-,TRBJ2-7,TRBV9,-,CASSVGTARAYEQYF,TGTGCCAGCAGCGTAGGGACGGCCCGAGCCTACGAGCAGTACTTC
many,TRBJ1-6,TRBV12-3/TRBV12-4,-,CASSPGANYNSPLHF,TGTGCCAGCAGTCCAGGGGCAAACTATAATTCACCCCTCCACTTT
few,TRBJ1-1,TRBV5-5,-,CASTDGKSGAFF,TGTGCCAGCACAGACGGGAAATCGGGAGCTTTCTTT
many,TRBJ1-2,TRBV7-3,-,CASSLRGVGGYTF,TGTGCCAGCAGCTTAAGGGGGGTAGGCGGCTACACCTTC
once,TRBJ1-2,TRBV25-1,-,CASSEADRMGYGYTF,TGTGCCAGCAGTGAAGCCGACAGGATGGGCTATGGCTACACCTTC
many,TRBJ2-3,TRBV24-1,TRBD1,CATSDPSYRDRVNGDTQYF,TGTGCCACCAGTGATCCATCTTACCGGGACAGGGTAAATGGAGATACGCAGTATTTT
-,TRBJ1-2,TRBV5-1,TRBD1,CASSLSASGQGDNYGYTF,TGCGCCAGCAGCTTGTCCGCTTCGGGACAGGGGGATAACTATGGCTACACCTTC
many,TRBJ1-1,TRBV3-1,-,CASSQAGTLNTEAFF,TGTGCCAGCAGCCAAGCCGGGACGTTGAACACTGAAGCTTTCTTT
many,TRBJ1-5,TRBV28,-,CASSRIRGESQPQHF,TGTGCCAGCAGTCGCATCAGGGGTGAGAGTCAGCCCCAGCATTTT
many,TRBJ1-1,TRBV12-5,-,CASGLGREAEAFF,TGTGCTAGTGGTTTGGGCAGGGAAGCTGAAGCTTTCTTT
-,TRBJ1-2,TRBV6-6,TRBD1,CASSYYRGHNYGYTF,TGTGCCAGCAGTTACTACAGGGGTCACAACTATGGCTACACCTTC
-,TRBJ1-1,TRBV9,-,CASAGAGDTEAFF,TGTGCCAGCGCGGGGGCAGGGGACACTGAAGCTTTCTTT
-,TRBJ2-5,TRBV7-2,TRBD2,CASRWGGGETQYF,TGTGCCAGCAGGTGGGGGGGTGGAGAGACCCAGTACTTC
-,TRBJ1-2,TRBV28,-,CASRVTQDYGYTF,TGTGCCAGCAGGGTCACTCAAGACTATGGCTACACCTTC
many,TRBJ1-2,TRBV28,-,CASSPQGYYGYTF,TGTGCCAGCAGTCCACAGGGATACTATGGCTACACCTTC
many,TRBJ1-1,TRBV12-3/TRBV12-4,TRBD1,CASSWEQGVTEAFF,TGTGCCAGCAGTTGGGAACAGGGGGTGACTGAAGCTTTCTTT
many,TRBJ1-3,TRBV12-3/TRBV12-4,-,CASTYGATSGNTIYF,TGTGCCAGCACCTACGGCGCTACCTCTGGAAACACCATATATTTT
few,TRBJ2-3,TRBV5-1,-,CASSLAGGERQSYTQYF,TGCGCCAGCAGCTTGGCCGGAGGCGAGCGTCAAAGTTATACGCAGTATTTT
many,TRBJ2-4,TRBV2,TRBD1,CASSVRGLRNIQYF,TGTGCCAGCAGTGTCAGGGGGCTGAGAAACATTCAGTACTTC
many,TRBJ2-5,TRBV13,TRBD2,CASSLLAGIETQYF,TGTGCCAGCAGCTTACTAGCGGGGATAGAGACCCAGTACTTC
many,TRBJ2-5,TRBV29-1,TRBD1,CSILTGGDETQYF,TGCAGCATTCTGACAGGGGGCGACGAGACCCAGTACTTC
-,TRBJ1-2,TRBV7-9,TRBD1,CASSETGGYAYGYTF,TGTGCCAGCAGCGAGACAGGGGGCTATGCCTATGGCTACACCTTC
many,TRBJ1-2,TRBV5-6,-,CASTLGAAGVGYTF,TGTGCCAGCACCCTGGGAGCGGCAGGGGTTGGCTACACCTTC
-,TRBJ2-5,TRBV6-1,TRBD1,CASRRARDRSFEETQYF,TGTGCCAGCAGGAGGGCCAGGGACAGGAGTTTCGAAGAGACCCAGTACTTC
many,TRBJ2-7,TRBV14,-,CASSQLGTPIYEQYF,TGTGCCAGCAGCCAATTGGGGACACCGATCTACGAGCAGTACTTC
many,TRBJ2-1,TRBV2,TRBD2,CASHSGGAGHEQFF,TGTGCCAGCCATAGCGGGGGGGCAGGCCATGAGCAGTTCTTC
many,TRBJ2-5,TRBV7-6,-,CASSKPKETQYF,TGTGCCAGCAGCAAACCAAAAGAGACCCAGTACTTC
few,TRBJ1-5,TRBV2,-,CASSGSGRTLGPQHF,TGTGCCAGCAGTGGCTCCGGTCGGACCCTTGGGCCCCAGCATTTT